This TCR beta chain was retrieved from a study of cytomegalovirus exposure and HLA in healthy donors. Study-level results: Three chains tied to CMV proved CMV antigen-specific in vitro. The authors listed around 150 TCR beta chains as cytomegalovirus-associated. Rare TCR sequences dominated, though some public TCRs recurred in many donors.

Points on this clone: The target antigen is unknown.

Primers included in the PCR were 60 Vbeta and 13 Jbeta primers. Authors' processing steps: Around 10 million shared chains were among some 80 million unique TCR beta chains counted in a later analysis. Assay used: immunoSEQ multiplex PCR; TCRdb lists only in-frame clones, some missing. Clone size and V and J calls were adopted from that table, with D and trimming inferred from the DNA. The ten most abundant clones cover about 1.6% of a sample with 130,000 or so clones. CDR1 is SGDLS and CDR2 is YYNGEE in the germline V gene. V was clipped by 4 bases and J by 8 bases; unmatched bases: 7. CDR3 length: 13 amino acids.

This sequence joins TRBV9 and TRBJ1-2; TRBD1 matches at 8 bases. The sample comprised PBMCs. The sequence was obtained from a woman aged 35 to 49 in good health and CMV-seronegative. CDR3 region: CASSLDTGGGYTF. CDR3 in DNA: TGTGCCAGCAGCCTGGACACAGGGGGAGGCTACACCTTC.